The 16 T cell receptor beta chains listed next were all sequenced from one sample in a study of shared clonotypes between healthy human individuals. Using immunoSEQ multiplex PCR, the repertoire was profiled, and TCRdb retains in-frame clones only, with some absent. Seen here are 1.4 million or so clones, approximately 98.5% observed once, and the top ten hold approximately 0.4%. Sequenced: naive CD4+ T cells sorted from blood. Regarding subset: CD45RA+ positively selected. The receptors stem from a man younger than 45 in good health.

The chain is built from TRBV27 and TRBJ2-2; tentatively, D is TRBD1 or TRBD2 (6 bases each). V lost 6 bases and J lost 2, with 13 bases in between. Germline V gene lookup returns CDR1 MNHEY and CDR2 SMNVEV (reference sequence). The CDR3 totals 15 residues. CDR3 region: CASSARGANTGELFF. The CDR3 nucleotides are TGTGCCAGCAGCGCTAGGGGGGCTAACACCGGGGAGCTGTTTTTT.

The chain has TRBV7-6 and TRBJ2-1, with D perhaps TRBD2 (5 bases). Germline loops: CDR1 SGHVS, CDR2 FNYEAQ. V was trimmed by 2 bases and J by 6 bases, leaving 14 bases between them. CDR3 size: 15 residues. CDR3 amino acids: CASSLRGISGNEQFF. The CDR3 region has the DNA TGTGCCAGCAGCTTACGGGGTATCTCCGGCAATGAGCAGTTCTTC.

The V gene is TRBV5-4, the J gene TRBJ2-7; 8 bases line up with TRBD2. This CDR3 is built from 16 residues. V was clipped by 0 bases and J by 3 bases; unmatched bases: 8. Per the germline V gene, CDR1 is SGHNT and CDR2 is YYREEE (reference sequence). Here the CDR3 DNA reads TGTGCCAGCAGCTTGGCCGGAGCGGGAGCCTACTACGAGCAGTACTTC. Translation: CASSLAGAGAYYEQYF.

The genes are TRBV9 and TRBJ2-2; D unclear. The CDR3 length is 14 residues. CDR1 is SGDLS and CDR2 is YYNGEE in the germline V gene. The V and J ends lost 0 bases and 1 base respectively, with 4 bases between them. The CDR3 bases are TGTGCCAGCAGCGTAGCTCTGAACACCGGGGAGCTGTTTTTT. It encodes CASSVALNTGELFF.

The count of this clone is one. V gene TRBV11-2 combines with J gene TRBJ2-3; D gene uncertain. Trimming cost V 1 base and J 8 bases, with 10 bases left between them. The V gene's germline CDR1 is SGHAT and CDR2 FQNNGV. The CDR3 runs to 13 residues. In DNA, the CDR3 is TGTGCCAGCAGCTTAGTCCCCGACATTACGCAGTATTTT. Protein sequence: CASSLVPDITQYF.

V usage is TRBV11-3 and J usage is TRBJ2-1; D assignment may be TRBD1 or TRBD2 (5 bases each). Trimming left V 0 bases short and J 4 bases short, with 10 bases between. The length of the CDR3 is 15 residues. Looked up from germline, CDR1 is SGHNT and CDR2 is YENEEA. The CDR3 spells CASSLDGREYNEQFF. The CDR3 DNA sequence: TGTGCCAGCAGCTTAGATGGCAGGGAGTACAATGAGCAGTTCTTC.

This chain links TRBV6-1 with TRBJ2-1; 8 nucleotides match TRBD2. This CDR3 comprises 17 residues. Germline V gives CDR1 MNHNS, CDR2 SASEGT. The junction had 11 bases not matched to a gene; V was cut back by 0 bases and J by 7 bases. The CDR3 loop is CASSEAIAGSVTNEQFF. CDR3 coding DNA: TGTGCCAGCAGTGAAGCGATAGCGGGGTCTGTTACGAATGAGCAGTTCTTC.

V gene TRBV5-4 combines with J gene TRBJ1-5, with 8 bases aligning to TRBD1. CDR3 length: 15 residues. Per germline, CDR1 SGHNT and CDR2 YYREEE (reference sequence). With V trimmed by 4 bases and J by 7 bases, 10 bases remained unmatched. CDR3 sequence (DNA): TGTGCCAGCAGCCTCGGGGACAGGCCAAACCAGCCCCAGCATTTT. As protein: CASSLGDRPNQPQHF.

In regard to this clone: Its ends do not fully match the called genes, so a read error is possible. At the DNA level, this CDR3 is encoded by other sequences in the same sample as well. This chain uses TRBV9 with TRBJ1-1, with 7 bases matching TRBD1. Germline V gives CDR1 SGDLS, CDR2 YYNGEE. This CDR3 contains 15 residues. CDR3 loop: CASSPRQGVNTEAFF. The CDR3 DNA follows: TGTGCCAGCAGCCCCCGGCAGGGGGTGAATACTGAAGCTTTCTTT.

This rearrangement joins TRBV4-3 to TRBJ1-4; TRBD1 is a possible D gene (5 bases). The CDR3 has 16 amino acids. Deletions cut 6 bases from V and 5 bases from J, with 19 bases between. The germline V gene has CDR1 LGHNA and CDR2 YSLEER. The CDR3 reads CASSLSPAGGNEKLFF. The CDR3 region has the DNA TGCGCCAGCAGTCTTAGCCCGGCGGGGGGGAATGAAAAACTGTTTTTT.

The chain employs TRBV5-6 and TRBJ2-3; 7 positions agree with TRBD2. Per the germline V gene, CDR1 is SGHDT and CDR2 is YYEEEE. V shed 4 bases and J 2 bases; nucleotides not matched to a gene: 7. The CDR3 has 15 residues. CDR3 loop: CASSPGAGDTDTQYF. CDR3 sequence (DNA): TGTGCCAGCAGCCCCGGGGCGGGAGACACAGATACGCAGTATTTT.

The V gene is TRBV2, the J gene TRBJ2-7; 8 nucleotides agree with TRBD1. Trimming at V came to 4 bases and at J to 5 bases, leaving 19 bases not matched to a gene. Looked up from germline, CDR1 is SNHLY and CDR2 is FYNNEI. The CDR3 sequence is 18 residues long. The CDR3 coding sequence is TGTGCCAGCAGTGCCTCTAGTGTGGCAGGGGGCTGGCCCCACGAGCAGTACTTC. Translated, it gives CASSASSVAGGWPHEQYF.

The chain has TRBV9 and TRBJ2-1; D not resolved. The CDR3 length is 14 residues. From germline, CDR1 is SGDLS and CDR2 YYNGEE. Trimming removed 4 bases at V and 5 bases at J, with 13 bases between. CDR3 sequence: CASSQSPSNNEQFF. DNA of the CDR3: TGTGCCAGCAGCCAGTCGCCTAGTAACAATGAGCAGTTCTTC.

This chain links TRBV4-3 with TRBJ1-5; D is possibly TRBD1 (5 bases). The V and J ends lost 4 bases and 4 bases respectively, with 8 bases between them. CDR3 length: 13 residues. Germline V CDR1 and CDR2: LGHNA, YSLEER. CDR3 amino acids: CASSRQMNQPQHF. The CDR3 DNA sequence: TGCGCCAGCAGCCGACAGATGAATCAGCCCCAGCATTTT.

The count of this clone is one. V is TRBV2 and J is TRBJ2-3; D is possibly TRBD1 (6 bases). Deletions cut 6 bases from V and 5 bases from J, with 21 bases between. The length of the CDR3 is 16 residues. The germline gives CDR1 SNHLY, CDR2 FYNNEI. In nucleotides, the CDR3 is TGTGCCAGCAGCCGCCCCCCACAGGGAGCCAGAGATACGCAGTATTTT. Protein product: CASSRPPQGARDTQYF.

This rearrangement joins TRBV11-3 to TRBJ2-1, with D hard to call. This CDR3 spans 12 amino acids. V was cut by 5 bases and J by 3 bases, with 5 bases left in between. Germline V gene data show CDR1 as SGHNT and CDR2 as YENEEA. The CDR3 loop is CASSTLYNEQFF. CDR3 nucleotide sequence: TGTGCCAGCAGCACCCTCTACAATGAGCAGTTCTTC. Based on the CDR3 plus reference TRBV11-3 and TRBJ2-1, the full variable domain is EAGVVQSPRYKIIEKKQPVAFWCNPISGHNTLYWYLQNLGQGPELLIRYENEEAVDDSQLPKDRFSAERLKGVDSTLKIQPAELGDSAVYLCASSTLYNEQFFGPGTRLTVL.